This T cell receptor (beta chain) is drawn from a study of blood T cell repertoires in COVID-19. About the research overall: Collection of acute and convalescent COVID-19 samples took place in the United States, Italy and Spain.

Original processing methods: Reference gene primers were amplified, and this amplification served to estimate nucleated cell counts. Profiled with immunoSEQ multiplex PCR; TCRdb holds only in-frame clones, not every one. V and J calls and clone size follow that table, whereas D and trimming were derived from the DNA. The repertoire holds approximately 320,000 clones, with around 92% as singletons. Seattle patients were enrolled while actively infected and followed longitudinally. V was clipped by 1 base and J by 3 bases, with 10 bases between them. Germline V gene sequence: CDR1 LGHDT, CDR2 YNNKEL (reference sequence). The CDR3 runs to 15 residues.

The chain joins TRBV3-1 (or the pseudogene TRBV3-2) to TRBJ2-4; D may be TRBD1 (5 bases). This TCR was recovered from a woman in her thirties with COVID-19, enrolled during active disease. The sample taken for sequencing was peripheral blood. CDR3 nucleotide sequence: TGTGCCAGCAGCCAAGGGCCCAGGGTCAAAAACATTCAGTACTTC. Its protein is CASSQGPRVKNIQYF.